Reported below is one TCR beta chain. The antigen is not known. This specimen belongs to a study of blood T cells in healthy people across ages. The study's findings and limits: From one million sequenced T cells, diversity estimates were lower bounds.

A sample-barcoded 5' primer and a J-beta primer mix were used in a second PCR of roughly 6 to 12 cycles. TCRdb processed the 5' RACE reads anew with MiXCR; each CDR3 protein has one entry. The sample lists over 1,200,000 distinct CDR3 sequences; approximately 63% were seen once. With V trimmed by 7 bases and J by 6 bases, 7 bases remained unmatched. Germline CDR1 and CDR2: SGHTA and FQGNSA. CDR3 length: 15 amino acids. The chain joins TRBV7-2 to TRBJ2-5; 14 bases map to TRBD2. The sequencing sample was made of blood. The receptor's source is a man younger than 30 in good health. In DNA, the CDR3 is TGTGCCAGCAACTTGGGACTAGCGGGAGAAAAGACCCAGTACTTC. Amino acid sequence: CASNLGLAGEKTQYF.